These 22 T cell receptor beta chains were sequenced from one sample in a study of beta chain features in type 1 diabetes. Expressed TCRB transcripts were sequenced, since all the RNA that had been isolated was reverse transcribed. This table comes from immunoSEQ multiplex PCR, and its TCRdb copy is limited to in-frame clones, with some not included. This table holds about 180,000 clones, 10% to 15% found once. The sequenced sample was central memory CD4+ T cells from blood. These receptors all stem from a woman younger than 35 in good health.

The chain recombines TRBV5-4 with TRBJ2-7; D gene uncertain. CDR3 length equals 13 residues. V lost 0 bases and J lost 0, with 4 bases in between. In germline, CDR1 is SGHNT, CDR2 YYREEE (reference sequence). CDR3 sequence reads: CASSLDFSYEQYF. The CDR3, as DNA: TGTGCCAGCAGCTTGGACTTCTCCTACGAGCAGTACTTC.

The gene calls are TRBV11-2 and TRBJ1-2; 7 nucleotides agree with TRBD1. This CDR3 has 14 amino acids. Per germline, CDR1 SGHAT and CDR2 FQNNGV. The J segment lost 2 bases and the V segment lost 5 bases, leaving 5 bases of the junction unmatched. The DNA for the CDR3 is TGTGCCAGCAGCCGAATACAGGGGAACTATGGCTACACCTTC. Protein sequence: CASSRIQGNYGYTF.

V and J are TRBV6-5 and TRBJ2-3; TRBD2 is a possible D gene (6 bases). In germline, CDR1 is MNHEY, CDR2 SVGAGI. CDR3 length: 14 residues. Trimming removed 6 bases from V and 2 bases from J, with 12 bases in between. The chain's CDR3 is CASSGLSSTDTQYF. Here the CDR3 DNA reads TGTGCCAGCAGCGGACTATCCTCCACAGATACGCAGTATTTT.

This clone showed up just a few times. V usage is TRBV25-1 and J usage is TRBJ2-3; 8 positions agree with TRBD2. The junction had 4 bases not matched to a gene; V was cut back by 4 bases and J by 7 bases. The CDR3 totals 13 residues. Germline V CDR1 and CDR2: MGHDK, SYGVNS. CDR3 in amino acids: CASSGTSKNTQYF. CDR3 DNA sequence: TGTGCCAGCAGTGGGACTAGCAAAAATACGCAGTATTTT.

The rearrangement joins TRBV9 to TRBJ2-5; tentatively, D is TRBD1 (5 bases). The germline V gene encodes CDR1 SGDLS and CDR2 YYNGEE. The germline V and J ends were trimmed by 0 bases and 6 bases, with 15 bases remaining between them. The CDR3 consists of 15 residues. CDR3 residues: CASSVATGRGKTQYF. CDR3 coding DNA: TGTGCCAGCAGCGTAGCTACAGGCCGCGGAAAGACCCAGTACTTC.

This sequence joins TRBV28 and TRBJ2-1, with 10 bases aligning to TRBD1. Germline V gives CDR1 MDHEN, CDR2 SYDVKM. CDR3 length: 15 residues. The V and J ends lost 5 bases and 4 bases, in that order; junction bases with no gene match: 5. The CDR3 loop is CASSIGTGVYNEQFF. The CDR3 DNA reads TGTGCCAGCAGTATAGGGACAGGGGTTTACAATGAGCAGTTCTTC.

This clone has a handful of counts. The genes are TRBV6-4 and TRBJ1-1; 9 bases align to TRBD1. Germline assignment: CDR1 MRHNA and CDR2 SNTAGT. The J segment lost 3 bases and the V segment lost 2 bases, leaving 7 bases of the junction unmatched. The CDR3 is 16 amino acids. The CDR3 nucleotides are TGTGCCAGCAGTGACGAGGCCGACAGGGGGTACACTGAAGCTTTCTTT. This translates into CASSDEADRGYTEAFF.

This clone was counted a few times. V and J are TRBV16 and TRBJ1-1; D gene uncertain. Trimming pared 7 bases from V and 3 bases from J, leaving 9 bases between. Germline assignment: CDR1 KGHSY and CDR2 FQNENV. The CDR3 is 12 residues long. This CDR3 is CASTPQYTEAFF. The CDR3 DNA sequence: TGTGCCAGCACCCCACAGTACACTGAAGCTTTCTTT.

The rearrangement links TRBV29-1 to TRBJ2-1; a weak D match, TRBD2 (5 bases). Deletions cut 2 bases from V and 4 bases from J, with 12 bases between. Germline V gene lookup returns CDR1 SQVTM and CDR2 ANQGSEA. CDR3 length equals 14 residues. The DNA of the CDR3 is TGCAGCGTTGAAACTGCGGGCCTTTACAATGAGCAGTTCTTC. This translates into CSVETAGLYNEQFF.

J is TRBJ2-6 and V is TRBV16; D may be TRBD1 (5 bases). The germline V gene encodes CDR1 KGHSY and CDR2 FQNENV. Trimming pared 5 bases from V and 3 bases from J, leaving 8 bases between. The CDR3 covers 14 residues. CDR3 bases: TGTGCCAGCAGCGGGGCGTTTGGGGCCAACGTCCTGACTTTC. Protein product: CASSGAFGANVLTF.

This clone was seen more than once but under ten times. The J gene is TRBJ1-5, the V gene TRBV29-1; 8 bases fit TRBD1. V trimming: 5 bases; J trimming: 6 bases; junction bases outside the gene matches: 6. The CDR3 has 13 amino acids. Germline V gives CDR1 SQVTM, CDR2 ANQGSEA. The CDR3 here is CSVRQGTGQPQHF. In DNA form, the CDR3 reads TGCAGCGTTCGACAGGGGACTGGTCAGCCCCAGCATTTT.

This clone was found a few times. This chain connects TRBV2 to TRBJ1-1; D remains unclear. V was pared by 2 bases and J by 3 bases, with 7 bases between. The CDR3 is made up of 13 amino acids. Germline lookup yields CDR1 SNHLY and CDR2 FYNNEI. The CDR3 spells CASSEWADTEAFF. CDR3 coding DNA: TGTGCCAGCAGTGAATGGGCAGACACTGAAGCTTTCTTT.

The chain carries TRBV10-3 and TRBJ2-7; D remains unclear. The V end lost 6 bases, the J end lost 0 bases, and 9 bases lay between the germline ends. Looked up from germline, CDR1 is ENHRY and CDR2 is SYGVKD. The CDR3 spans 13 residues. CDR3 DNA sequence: TGTGCCATCAGCGGCGACAACTCCTACGAGCAGTACTTC. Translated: CAISGDNSYEQYF.

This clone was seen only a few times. DNA of the CDR3: TGTGCCAGCAGCCGGCTAGCGGGAGGAGGCGAGCAGTACTTC. Translated, it gives CASSRLAGGGEQYF. The chain joins TRBV7-3 to TRBJ2-7, with 11 bases aligning to TRBD2. V shed 5 bases and J 6 bases; nucleotides not matched to a gene: 6. The CDR3 consists of 14 residues. Germline V CDR1 and CDR2: SGHTA, FQGTGA.

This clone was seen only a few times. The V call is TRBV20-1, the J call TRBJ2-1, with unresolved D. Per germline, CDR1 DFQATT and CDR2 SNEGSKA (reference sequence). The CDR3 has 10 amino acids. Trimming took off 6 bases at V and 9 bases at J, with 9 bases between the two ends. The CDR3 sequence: CSAMSAEQFF. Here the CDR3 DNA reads TGCAGTGCAATGAGCGCTGAGCAGTTCTTC.

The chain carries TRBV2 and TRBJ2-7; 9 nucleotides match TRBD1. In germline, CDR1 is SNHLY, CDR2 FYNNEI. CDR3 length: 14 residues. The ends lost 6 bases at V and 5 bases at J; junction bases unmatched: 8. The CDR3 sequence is CASSITGGTDEQYF. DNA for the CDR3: TGTGCCAGCAGCATAACAGGGGGCACCGACGAGCAGTACTTC.

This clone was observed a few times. The CDR3 reads CASSLMAGLTDTQYF. In DNA, the CDR3 is TGTGCCAGCAGTTTAATGGCGGGACTCACAGATACGCAGTATTTT. The rearrangement links TRBV6-5 to TRBJ2-3, with D tentatively TRBD2 (6 bases). Germline-derived CDR1 and CDR2 are MNHEY and SVGAGI. Trimming pared 4 bases from V and 2 bases from J, leaving 13 bases between. The CDR3 totals 15 residues.

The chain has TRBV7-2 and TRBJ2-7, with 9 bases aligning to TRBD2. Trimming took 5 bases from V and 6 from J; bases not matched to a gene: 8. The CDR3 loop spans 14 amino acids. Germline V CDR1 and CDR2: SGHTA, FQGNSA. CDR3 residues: CASSRNSGSFEQYF. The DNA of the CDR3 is TGTGCCAGCAGCCGGAATAGCGGGAGCTTCGAGCAGTACTTC.

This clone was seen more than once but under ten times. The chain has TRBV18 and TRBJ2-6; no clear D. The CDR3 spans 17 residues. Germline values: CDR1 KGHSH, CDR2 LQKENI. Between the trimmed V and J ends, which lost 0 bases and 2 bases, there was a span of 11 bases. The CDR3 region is CASSPPIWAAGANVLTF. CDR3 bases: TGTGCCAGCTCACCACCTATCTGGGCCGCTGGGGCCAACGTCCTGACTTTC.

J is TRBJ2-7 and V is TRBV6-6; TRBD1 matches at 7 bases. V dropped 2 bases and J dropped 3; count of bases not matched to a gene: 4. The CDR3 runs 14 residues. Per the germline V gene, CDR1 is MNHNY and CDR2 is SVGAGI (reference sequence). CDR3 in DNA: TGTGCCAGCAGTTACGGCGCAGGGGGCTACGAGCAGTACTTC. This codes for CASSYGAGGYEQYF.

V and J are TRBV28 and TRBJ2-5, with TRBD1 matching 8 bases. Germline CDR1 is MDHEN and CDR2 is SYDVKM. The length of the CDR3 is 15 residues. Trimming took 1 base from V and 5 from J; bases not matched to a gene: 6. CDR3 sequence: CASSLLAGGDETQYF. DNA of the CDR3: TGTGCCAGCAGTTTATTGGCAGGGGGCGACGAGACCCAGTACTTC.

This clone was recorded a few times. DNA of the CDR3: TGTGCCAGCAGGTATGGTGCGGAGAACATTCAGTACTTC. This encodes CASRYGAENIQYF. V usage is TRBV7-9 and J usage is TRBJ2-4; D not certain. Germline CDR1 reads SEHNR; CDR2 reads FQNEAQ (reference sequence). This CDR3 is built from 13 residues. V lost 6 bases to trimming and J lost 7 bases, with 13 bases between them.